The T cell receptor (beta chain) described here comes from a study of blood T cell repertoires in COVID-19. TCRdb's table, derived via immunoSEQ multiplex PCR, lists solely in-frame clones and lacks some. Here the sample spans around 250,000 clones, almost 90% being singletons. Germline CDR1 reads LGHDT; CDR2 reads YNNKEL (reference sequence). V was shortened by 4 bases and J by 8 bases, with 14 bases between the two germline ends. The CDR3 length is 14 residues. The Seattle patients joined while their infection was active and were tracked longitudinally afterward. The specimen was peripheral blood. The chain has TRBV3-1 (or the pseudogene TRBV3-2) and TRBJ1-4; weak D call: TRBD1 (6 bases). The receptor's source is an older woman with COVID-19, enrolled during active disease. The CDR3 reads CASSPAGEGEKLFF. In nucleotides, the CDR3 is TGTGCCAGCAGCCCCGCAGGGGAGGGGGAAAAACTGTTTTTT.